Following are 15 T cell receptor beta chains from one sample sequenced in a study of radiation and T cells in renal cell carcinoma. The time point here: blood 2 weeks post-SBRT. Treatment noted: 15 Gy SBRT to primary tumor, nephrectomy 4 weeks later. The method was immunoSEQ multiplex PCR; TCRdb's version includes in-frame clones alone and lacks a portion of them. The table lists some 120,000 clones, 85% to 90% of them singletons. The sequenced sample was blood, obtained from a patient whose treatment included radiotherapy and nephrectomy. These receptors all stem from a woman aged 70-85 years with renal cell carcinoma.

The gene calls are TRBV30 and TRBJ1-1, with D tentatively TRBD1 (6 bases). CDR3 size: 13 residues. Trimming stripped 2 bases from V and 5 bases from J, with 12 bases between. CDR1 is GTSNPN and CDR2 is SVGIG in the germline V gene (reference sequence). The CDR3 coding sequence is TGTGCCTGGAGTACCCTTAGGGGGACTGAAGCTTTCTTT. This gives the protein CAWSTLRGTEAFF.

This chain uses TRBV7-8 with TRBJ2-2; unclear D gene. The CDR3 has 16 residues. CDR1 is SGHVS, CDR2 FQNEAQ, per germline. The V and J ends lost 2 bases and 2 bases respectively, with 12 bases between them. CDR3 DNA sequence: TGTGCCAGCAGCTTAACTGGCAAGGGTAACACCGGGGAGCTGTTTTTT. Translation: CASSLTGKGNTGELFF.

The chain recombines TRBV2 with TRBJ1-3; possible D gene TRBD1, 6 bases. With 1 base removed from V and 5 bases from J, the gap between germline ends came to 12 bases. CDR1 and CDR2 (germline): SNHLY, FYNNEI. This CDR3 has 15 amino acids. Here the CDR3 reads CASSEEGGLRNTIYF. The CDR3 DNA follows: TGTGCCAGCAGTGAAGAGGGGGGACTACGAAACACCATATATTTT.

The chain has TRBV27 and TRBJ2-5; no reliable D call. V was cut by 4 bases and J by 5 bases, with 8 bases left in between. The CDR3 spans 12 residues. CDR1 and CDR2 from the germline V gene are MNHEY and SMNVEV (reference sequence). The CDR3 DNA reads TGTGCCAGCAGTTCCTCCCCGGAGACCCAGTACTTC. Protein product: CASSSSPETQYF.

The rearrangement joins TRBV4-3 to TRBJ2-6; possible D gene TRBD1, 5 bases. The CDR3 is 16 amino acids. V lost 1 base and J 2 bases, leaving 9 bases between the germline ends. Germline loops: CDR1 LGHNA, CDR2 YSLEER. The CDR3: CASSQAGHPGANVLTF. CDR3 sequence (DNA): TGCGCCAGCAGCCAAGCCGGACACCCTGGGGCCAACGTCCTGACTTTC.

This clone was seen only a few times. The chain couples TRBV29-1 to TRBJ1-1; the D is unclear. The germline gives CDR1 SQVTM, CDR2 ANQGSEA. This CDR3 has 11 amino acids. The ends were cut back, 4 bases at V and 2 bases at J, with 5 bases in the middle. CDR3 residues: CSVGENTEAFF. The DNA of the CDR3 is TGCAGCGTTGGAGAAAACACTGAAGCTTTCTTT.

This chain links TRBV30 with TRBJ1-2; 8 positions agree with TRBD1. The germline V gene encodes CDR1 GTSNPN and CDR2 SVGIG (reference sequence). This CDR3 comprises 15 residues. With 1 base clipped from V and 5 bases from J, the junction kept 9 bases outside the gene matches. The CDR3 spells CAWSGGPGQGYGYTF. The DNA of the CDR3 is TGTGCCTGGAGTGGGGGCCCAGGACAGGGATATGGCTACACCTTC.

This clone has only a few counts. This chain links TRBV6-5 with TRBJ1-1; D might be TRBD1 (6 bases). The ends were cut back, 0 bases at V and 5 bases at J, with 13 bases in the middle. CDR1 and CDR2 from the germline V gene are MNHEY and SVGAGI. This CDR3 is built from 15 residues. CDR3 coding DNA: TGTGCCAGCAGTTACTCCGGACTCAGGGGAACTGAAGCTTTCTTT. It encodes CASSYSGLRGTEAFF.

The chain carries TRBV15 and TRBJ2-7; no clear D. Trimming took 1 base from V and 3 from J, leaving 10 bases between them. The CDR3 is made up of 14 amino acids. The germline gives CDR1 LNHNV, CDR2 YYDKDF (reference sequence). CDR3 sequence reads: CATSRGGGGYEQYF. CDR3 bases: TGTGCCACCAGCAGAGGTGGCGGCGGCTACGAGCAGTACTTC.

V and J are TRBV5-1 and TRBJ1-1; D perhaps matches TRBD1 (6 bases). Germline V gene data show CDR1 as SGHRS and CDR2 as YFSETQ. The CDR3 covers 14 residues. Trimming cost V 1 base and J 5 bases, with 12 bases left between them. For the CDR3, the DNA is TGCGCCAGCAGCTTGAACGGGGGCGGGACTGAAGCTTTCTTT. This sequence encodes CASSLNGGGTEAFF.

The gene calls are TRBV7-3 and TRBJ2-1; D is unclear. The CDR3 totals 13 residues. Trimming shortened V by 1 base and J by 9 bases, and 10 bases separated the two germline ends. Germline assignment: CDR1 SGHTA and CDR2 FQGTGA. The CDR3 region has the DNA TGTGCCAGCAGCTTAAGGGTCCAGACTGAGCAGTTCTTC. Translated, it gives CASSLRVQTEQFF.

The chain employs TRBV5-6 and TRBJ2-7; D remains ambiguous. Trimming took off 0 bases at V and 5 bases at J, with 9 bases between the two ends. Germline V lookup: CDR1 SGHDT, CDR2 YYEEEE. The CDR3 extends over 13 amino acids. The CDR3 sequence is CASSLGNQDEQYF. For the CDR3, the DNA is TGTGCCAGCAGCTTGGGAAATCAAGACGAGCAGTACTTC.

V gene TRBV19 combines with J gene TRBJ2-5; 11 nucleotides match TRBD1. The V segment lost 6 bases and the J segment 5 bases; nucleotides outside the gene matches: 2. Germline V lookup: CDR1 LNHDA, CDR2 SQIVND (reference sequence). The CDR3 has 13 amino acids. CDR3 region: CASRDRGQETQYF. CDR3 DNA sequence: TGTGCCAGTAGGGACAGGGGGCAGGAGACCCAGTACTTC.

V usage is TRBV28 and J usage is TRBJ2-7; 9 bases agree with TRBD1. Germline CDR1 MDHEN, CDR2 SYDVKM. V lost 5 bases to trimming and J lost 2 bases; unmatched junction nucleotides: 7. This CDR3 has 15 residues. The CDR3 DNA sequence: TGTGCCAGCAGTGACGCCGGGACAGGGCCCTACGAGCAGTACTTC. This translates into CASSDAGTGPYEQYF.

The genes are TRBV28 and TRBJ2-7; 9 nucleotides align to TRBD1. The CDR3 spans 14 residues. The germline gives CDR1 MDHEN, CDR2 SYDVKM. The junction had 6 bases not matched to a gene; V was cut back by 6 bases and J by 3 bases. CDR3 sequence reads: CASRPGTGLYEQYF. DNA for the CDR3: TGTGCCAGCAGACCCGGGACAGGGCTCTACGAGCAGTACTTC.